These 31 T cell receptor beta chains originate from one sample sequenced in a study of cytomegalovirus exposure and HLA in healthy donors (dated by TCRdb to about 2017). The library came from the immunoSEQ multiplex PCR assay. A mixture of 60 forward primers for TCR Vbeta segments and 13 reverse primers for TCR Jbeta segments was used in the multiplex PCR. As stored in TCRdb, this immuneACCESS dataset retains in-frame rearrangements with V and J assigned. A fraction of the clones does not appear; measured against another copy, unresolved V genes explain less than half of the discrepancy, and the remainder lacks a known reason. The sample yields about 160,000 clones; approximately 80% were counted once. Roughly 1.7% of the sample is held by the ten biggest clonotypes. Sequencing was performed on PBMCs. The receptors were sampled from a woman in her thirties in good health and CMV-seronegative.

J is TRBJ2-7 and V is TRBV30, with 7 nucleotides matching TRBD1. The germline V gene has CDR1 GTSNPN and CDR2 SVGIG (reference sequence). With 1 base clipped from V and 0 bases from J, the junction kept 0 bases outside the gene matches. The CDR3 has 13 residues. The DNA for the CDR3 is TGTGCCTGGAGTGACAGGGGCTCCTACGAGCAGTACTTC. Translating it yields CAWSDRGSYEQYF.

The chain combines TRBV7-2 with TRBJ2-3, with TRBD2 matching 11 bases. The CDR3 consists of 14 residues. V lost 5 bases and J lost 5; bases outside the gene matches: 3. The germline V gene has CDR1 SGHTA and CDR2 FQGNSA. CDR3 protein: CASSPTSGIDTQYF. The CDR3 DNA follows: TGTGCCAGCAGCCCGACTAGCGGGATAGATACGCAGTATTTT.

This sequence joins TRBV5-1 and TRBJ2-7; 8 bases are a match to TRBD1. V gave up 2 bases and J gave up 7 bases; unmatched junction bases: 2. The CDR3 contains 12 residues. The germline V gene has CDR1 SGHRS and CDR2 YFSETQ. The CDR3 sequence is CASSFGQGEQYF. CDR3 coding DNA: TGCGCCAGCAGCTTCGGACAGGGAGAGCAGTACTTC.

The V call is TRBV5-4, the J call TRBJ2-1, with 10 nucleotides matching TRBD2. Trimming cost V 3 bases and J 4 bases; bases outside gene matches: 7. CDR3 size: 16 residues. CDR1 and CDR2 from the germline V gene are SGHNT and YYREEE (reference sequence). CDR3 in DNA: TGTGCCAGCAGCTCCTCTCTAGCGGGGGCTTACAATGAGCAGTTCTTC. The encoded protein is CASSSSLAGAYNEQFF.

The chain has TRBV6-5 and TRBJ1-5; TRBD1 might be the D (5 bases). This CDR3 contains 12 residues. Germline V gives CDR1 MNHEY, CDR2 SVGAGI. DNA of the CDR3: TGTGCTAGCGGGGGGGTGGATCAGCCCCAGCATTTT. Translating it yields CASGGVDQPQHF.

The rearrangement joins TRBV30 to TRBJ2-5; 11 bases agree with TRBD2. This CDR3 is 16 amino acids long. The V gene's germline CDR1 is GTSNPN and CDR2 SVGIG (reference sequence). V lost 4 bases to trimming and J lost 7 bases; unmatched junction nucleotides: 14. CDR3 protein: CAWTSGRNTPSWTQYF. The CDR3, as DNA: TGTGCCTGGACTAGCGGGAGGAACACACCGTCGTGGACCCAGTACTTC.

The chain joins TRBV5-1 to TRBJ2-3, with unresolved D. The CDR3 consists of 14 residues. Trimming cost V 0 bases and J 5 bases, with 10 bases left between them. Germline CDR1 reads SGHRS; CDR2 reads YFSETQ. Here the CDR3 reads CASSLDSPRDTQYF. CDR3 coding DNA: TGCGCCAGCAGCTTGGACTCGCCCCGAGATACGCAGTATTTT.

The chain links TRBV4-1 to TRBJ1-6; D is undetermined. The CDR3 runs 13 residues. CDR1 is MGHRA, CDR2 YSYEKL, per germline. V gave up 1 base and J gave up 18 bases, with 16 bases separating them. As DNA, the CDR3 is TGCGCCAGCAGCCAAGGGGAGGGTGGGAACCCCCACTTT. It encodes CASSQGEGGNPHF.

V and J are TRBV10-3 and TRBJ1-5, with D possibly matching TRBD1 (6 bases). This CDR3 has 13 residues. V dropped 10 bases and J dropped 6 bases, with 16 bases sitting between them. Looked up from germline, CDR1 is ENHRY and CDR2 is SYGVKD. CDR3 loop: CATNTGFGQPQHF. CDR3 DNA sequence: TGTGCCACGAACACAGGGTTCGGTCAGCCCCAGCATTTT.

The chain uses TRBV19 and TRBJ1-1; 9 positions match TRBD1. Germline lookup yields CDR1 LNHDA and CDR2 SQIVND (reference sequence). Trimming cost V 8 bases and J 3 bases; bases outside gene matches: 10. The CDR3 totals 15 residues. The CDR3 DNA follows: TGTGCCAGTTGTCGGACAGGGGCGATTGACACTGAAGCTTTCTTT. It specifies CASCRTGAIDTEAFF.

J is TRBJ2-3 and V is TRBV9; D perhaps matches TRBD1 (7 bases). The CDR3 is made up of 17 amino acids. Per the germline V gene, CDR1 is SGDLS and CDR2 is YYNGEE. V was shortened by 0 bases and J by 3 bases, with 17 bases between the two germline ends. This CDR3 reads CASSVAGDSPLTDTQYF. CDR3 in DNA: TGTGCCAGCAGCGTAGCGGGGGACAGTCCGTTAACAGATACGCAGTATTTT.

The genes are TRBV28 and TRBJ2-3; TRBD1 matches 9 bases. Germline CDR1 reads MDHEN; CDR2 reads SYDVKM. V lost 9 bases to trimming and J lost 4 bases; unmatched junction nucleotides: 14. This CDR3 is built from 16 residues. The CDR3 here is CASGQGSYSRPDTQYF. CDR3 nucleotide sequence: TGTGCCAGTGGACAGGGGAGCTACAGCCGTCCAGATACGCAGTATTTT.

The chain combines TRBV7-3 with TRBJ1-6; 10 positions match TRBD1. The trim removed 1 base at V and 7 bases at J, leaving 4 bases unmatched. The CDR3 loop spans 16 amino acids. Germline V CDR1 and CDR2: SGHTA, FQGTGA. CDR3 region: CASSLNDRGLNSPLHF. In DNA form, the CDR3 reads TGTGCCAGCAGCTTAAACGACAGGGGGCTGAATTCACCCCTCCACTTT.

The chain recombines TRBV2 with TRBJ2-2; D not certain. Germline assignment: CDR1 SNHLY and CDR2 FYNNEI. Trimming took off 5 bases at V and 1 base at J, with 8 bases between the two ends. CDR3 length equals 14 residues. As DNA, the CDR3 is TGTGCCAGCAGTCAGACGGGGAACACCGGGGAGCTGTTTTTT. This codes for CASSQTGNTGELFF. Complete variable domain (other parts from reference TRBV2 and TRBJ2-2): EPEVTQTPSHQVTQMGQEVILRCVPISNHLYFYWYRQILGQKVEFLVSFYNNEISEKSEIFDDQFSVERPDGSNFTLKIRSTKLEDSAMYFCASSQTGNTGELFFGEGSRLTVL.

This clone was recorded a few times. The rearrangement uses TRBV5-1 and TRBJ1-1; the match to TRBD1 covers 7 bases. This CDR3 is 16 amino acids long. CDR1 is SGHRS and CDR2 is YFSETQ in the germline V gene. Germline trimming cut 4 bases from V and 0 bases from J; bases unmatched to any gene: 9. The DNA of the CDR3 is TGCGCCAGCAGCCCAAGGGACAGCCAACTGAACACTGAAGCTTTCTTT. Its translation: CASSPRDSQLNTEAFF.

The CDR3 sequence is CASSSEGSNEQFF. The DNA for the CDR3 is TGTGCCAGCAGTTCGGAGGGATCCAATGAGCAGTTCTTC. The gene calls are TRBV6-1 and TRBJ2-1, with a tentative D call TRBD2 (6 bases). Germline values: CDR1 MNHNS, CDR2 SASEGT. V gave up 5 bases and J gave up 6 bases, with 11 bases separating them. The CDR3 is 13 residues long.

The V gene is TRBV29-1, the J gene TRBJ2-7, with 7 bases identical to TRBD2. With V trimmed by 6 bases and J by 4 bases, 24 bases remained unmatched. CDR3 length: 18 residues. Germline V gene data show CDR1 as SQVTM and CDR2 as ANQGSEA. CDR3 sequence reads: CSVRGEYGRPKEGYEQYF. The CDR3, as DNA: TGCAGCGTCCGGGGCGAATACGGGAGGCCGAAAGAGGGGTACGAGCAGTACTTC.

This clone was observed a handful of times. The chain has TRBV4-3 and TRBJ2-6; tentative D call: TRBD1 (5 bases). Germline V gene lookup returns CDR1 LGHNA and CDR2 YSLEER. The germline V and J ends were trimmed by 0 bases and 0 bases, with 12 bases remaining between them. The CDR3 sequence is 18 residues long. CDR3: CASSQEGQPDSGANVLTF. The CDR3 DNA reads TGCGCCAGCAGCCAAGAGGGGCAGCCTGACTCTGGGGCCAACGTCCTGACTTTC.

V is TRBV9 and J is TRBJ1-1, with 9 bases aligning to TRBD1. The V segment lost 4 bases and the J segment 3 bases; nucleotides outside the gene matches: 7. The length of the CDR3 is 15 residues. Per germline, CDR1 SGDLS and CDR2 YYNGEE. The CDR3 coding sequence is TGTGCCAGCAGCAAACAGGGGGCTGAGGACACTGAAGCTTTCTTT. The encoded protein is CASSKQGAEDTEAFF.

This chain connects TRBV10-1 to TRBJ1-1; D ambiguous. CDR1 and CDR2 (germline): WNHNN, SYGVQD (reference sequence). The CDR3 consists of 13 residues. The V gene lost 3 bases and the J gene lost 1 base, with 6 bases spanning the gap. The CDR3 region is CASSDQKNTEAFF. CDR3 nucleotides: TGCGCCAGCAGTGATCAGAAGAACACTGAAGCTTTCTTT.

This clone was seen only a few times. The chain has TRBV9 and TRBJ1-2; D is undetermined. This CDR3 is 15 amino acids long. Germline-derived CDR1 and CDR2 are SGDLS and YYNGEE. Trimming cost V 0 bases and J 3 bases, with 12 bases left between them. This CDR3 reads CASSVEPADYYGYTF. The CDR3 DNA reads as TGTGCCAGCAGCGTAGAACCCGCGGACTACTATGGCTACACCTTC.

The chain couples TRBV5-1 to TRBJ2-5; 9 bases are shared with TRBD2. With 4 bases clipped from V and 2 bases from J, the junction kept 15 bases outside the gene matches. Per germline, CDR1 SGHRS and CDR2 YFSETQ. CDR3 length equals 18 residues. The CDR3 is CASSLGRVTSGLQETQYF. As DNA, the CDR3 is TGCGCCAGCAGCCTTGGGCGGGTGACTAGCGGTCTTCAAGAGACCCAGTACTTC.

This clone was observed a single time. The V call is TRBV28, the J call TRBJ2-1; TRBD2 agrees at 12 bases. The germline V gene has CDR1 MDHEN and CDR2 SYDVKM. Losses at the gene ends were 6 bases for V and 9 bases for J; bases not matched to a gene: 6. The CDR3 is 14 amino acids. In DNA, the CDR3 is TGTGCCAGCAGCCCTAGCGGGAGGGCCGCTGAGCAGTTCTTC. Amino acids: CASSPSGRAAEQFF.

This clone was detected ten times or more. V gene TRBV9 combines with J gene TRBJ2-7; TRBD1 is a possible D gene (6 bases). CDR1 and CDR2 (germline): SGDLS, YYNGEE. CDR3 length: 14 amino acids. Trimming removed 4 bases from V and 1 base from J, with 12 bases in between. In nucleotides, the CDR3 is TGTGCCAGCAGCTTGGGGGCAGGATCCTACGAGCAGTACTTC. This gives the protein CASSLGAGSYEQYF.

This sequence joins TRBV11-2 and TRBJ2-7, with a tentative D call TRBD2 (5 bases). Trimming stripped 0 bases from V and 3 bases from J, with 12 bases between. The germline V gene has CDR1 SGHAT and CDR2 FQNNGV. The CDR3 runs 15 residues. The CDR3 nucleotides are TGTGCCAGCAGCTTAGATCGGGTACGGGGCTACGAGCAGTACTTC. It encodes CASSLDRVRGYEQYF.

The chain links TRBV11-3 to TRBJ1-5; D uncertain. Germline CDR1 SGHNT, CDR2 YENEEA. This CDR3 has 15 residues. The V end was cut by 5 bases, the J end by 3 bases, with 14 bases between. CDR3 in DNA: TGTGCCAGCAGCCGCCGGGAGGCTAACAATCAGCCCCAGCATTTT. Translation gives CASSRREANNQPQHF.

The sample holds one count of this clone. The chain couples TRBV7-3 to TRBJ2-1; possible D gene TRBD2, 5 bases. From germline, CDR1 is SGHTA and CDR2 FQGTGA. V was trimmed by 5 bases and J by 8 bases, leaving 16 bases between them. The CDR3 consists of 14 residues. The CDR3 nucleotides read TGTGCCAGCAGCCCCCGGGCGGCGGGCCATGAGCAGTTCTTC. It yields the protein CASSPRAAGHEQFF.

This clone was counted between two and nine times. The CDR3 reads CASSYLQGWGYTF. In nucleotides, the CDR3 is TGTGCCAGCAGTTACCTTCAGGGTTGGGGCTACACCTTC. The chain employs TRBV6-5 and TRBJ1-2; D might be TRBD1 (5 bases). V was pared by 2 bases and J by 8 bases, with 12 bases between. The CDR3 covers 13 residues. Germline values: CDR1 MNHEY, CDR2 SVGAGI.

This rearrangement joins TRBV30 to TRBJ1-2; D unclear. The V gene lost 4 bases and the J gene lost 5 bases, with 14 bases spanning the gap. Germline values: CDR1 GTSNPN, CDR2 SVGIG (reference sequence). This CDR3 is 13 amino acids long. This chain's CDR3 is CAWTTGVPYGYTF. CDR3 in DNA: TGTGCCTGGACCACCGGGGTTCCTTATGGCTACACCTTC.

The chain combines TRBV28 with TRBJ2-1; perhaps TRBD2 as D (6 bases). V was shortened by 4 bases and J by 5 bases, with 15 bases between the two germline ends. This CDR3 has 15 residues. The germline gives CDR1 MDHEN, CDR2 SYDVKM. This CDR3 is CASSSPGTPNNEQFF. CDR3 in DNA: TGTGCCAGCAGTTCCCCCGGGACTCCCAACAATGAGCAGTTCTTC.

The chain joins TRBV6-5 to TRBJ1-2, with D possibly being TRBD1 (6 bases). The CDR3 extends over 14 amino acids. Trimming shortened V by 2 bases and J by 4 bases, and 11 bases separated the two germline ends. CDR1 is MNHEY, CDR2 SVGAGI, per germline. The CDR3 region is CASSYTGTPYGYTF. Here the CDR3 DNA reads TGTGCCAGCAGTTACACCGGGACACCCTATGGCTACACCTTC.